This is a list of T cell receptor beta chains from one sample in a study of blood T cell repertoires in COVID-19. Profiled with immunoSEQ multiplex PCR; TCRdb holds only in-frame clones, not every one. The sample includes 250,000 to 300,000 clones, 90% of them seen just once. Sequenced: peripheral blood. The receptors originated from a woman in her fifties or sixties with COVID-19, enrolled during active disease. Each CDR3 is given with its conserved first and last residue. D genes are given only for firm matches. Some rows have no size entry. The others give once, few or many, or a class for an expanded clone.

abundance: -
v_gene: TRBV5-1
j_gene: TRBJ2-5
d_gene: -
CDR3aa: CASSGAVQETQYF
CDR3nt: TGCGCCAGCAGCGGGGCAGTACAAGAGACCCAGTACTTC

abundance: -
v_gene: TRBV7-3
j_gene: TRBJ2-1
d_gene: TRBD2
CDR3aa: CASSLTSSGRYNEQFF
CDR3nt: TGTGCCAGCAGCTTAACGTCTAGCGGGAGATACAATGAGCAGTTCTTC

abundance: -
v_gene: TRBV19
j_gene: TRBJ2-3
d_gene: -
CDR3aa: CASSIVNGGPNTQYF
CDR3nt: TGTGCCAGTAGTATAGTGAACGGGGGGCCTAATACGCAGTATTTT

abundance: -
v_gene: TRBV15
j_gene: TRBJ1-6
d_gene: -
CDR3aa: CATSRGGGLRGNSPLHF
CDR3nt: TGTGCCACCAGCAGAGGAGGAGGGCTCCGAGGTAATTCACCCCTCCACTTT

abundance: -
v_gene: TRBV7-9
j_gene: TRBJ1-4
d_gene: -
CDR3aa: CASSPGHGNEKLFF
CDR3nt: TGTGCCAGCAGCCCAGGACACGGTAACGAAAAACTGTTTTTT

abundance: -
v_gene: TRBV29-1
j_gene: TRBJ1-5
d_gene: TRBD1
CDR3aa: CSVGQGGNQPQHF
CDR3nt: TGCAGCGTTGGGCAGGGGGGCAATCAGCCCCAGCATTTT

abundance: -
v_gene: TRBV6-5
j_gene: TRBJ1-1
d_gene: -
CDR3aa: CASSRRGTEAFF
CDR3nt: TGTGCCAGCAGCCGCAGGGGTACTGAAGCTTTCTTT

abundance: -
v_gene: TRBV3-1/TRBV3-2
j_gene: TRBJ2-1
d_gene: TRBD2
CDR3aa: CASSQGVRLAGGYNEQFF
CDR3nt: TGTGCCAGCAGCCAAGGGGTGCGGCTAGCGGGGGGTTACAATGAGCAGTTCTTC

abundance: -
v_gene: TRBV4-3
j_gene: TRBJ1-3
d_gene: TRBD1
CDR3aa: CASSQGTAGNTIYF
CDR3nt: TGCGCCAGCAGCCAGGGGACAGCTGGAAACACCATATATTTT

abundance: -
v_gene: TRBV5-1
j_gene: TRBJ2-3
d_gene: TRBD1
CDR3aa: CASSPGTGGRGDTQYF
CDR3nt: TGCGCCAGCAGCCCAGGGACAGGGGGGAGAGGAGATACGCAGTATTTT

abundance: -
v_gene: TRBV7-2
j_gene: TRBJ1-6
d_gene: -
CDR3aa: CASSAGSYNSPLHF
CDR3nt: TGTGCCAGCAGCGCAGGCTCCTATAATTCACCCCTCCACTTT

abundance: -
v_gene: TRBV7-2
j_gene: TRBJ1-6
d_gene: -
CDR3aa: CASSLARGPLHF
CDR3nt: TGTGCCAGCAGCTTAGCCCGGGGGCCCCTCCACTTT

abundance: -
v_gene: TRBV6-5
j_gene: TRBJ1-1
d_gene: -
CDR3aa: CATIWGGRGGTEAFF
CDR3nt: TGTGCCACCATTTGGGGGGGGCGCGGGGGAACTGAAGCTTTCTTT

abundance: once
v_gene: TRBV29-1
j_gene: TRBJ1-1
d_gene: -
CDR3aa: CSGGRRLNTEAFF
CDR3nt: TGCAGCGGCGGGCGACGTCTGAACACTGAAGCTTTCTTT

abundance: -
v_gene: TRBV30
j_gene: TRBJ2-3
d_gene: TRBD1
CDR3aa: CAWDRGTDTQYF
CDR3nt: TGTGCCTGGGACAGGGGGACAGATACGCAGTATTTT

abundance: once
v_gene: TRBV28
j_gene: TRBJ1-5
d_gene: -
CDR3aa: CASSLFGTQYSNQPQHF
CDR3nt: TGTGCCAGCAGTTTATTTGGGACACAATATAGCAATCAGCCCCAGCATTTT

abundance: -
v_gene: TRBV19
j_gene: TRBJ1-5
d_gene: -
CDR3aa: CASSIDTPGIRTANQPQHF
CDR3nt: TGTGCCAGTAGTATAGACACCCCCGGCATCCGGACAGCTAATCAGCCCCAGCATTTT

abundance: -
v_gene: TRBV4-1
j_gene: TRBJ2-1
d_gene: -
CDR3aa: CASSQGPNQFF
CDR3nt: TGCGCCAGCAGCCAAGGGCCGAACCAGTTCTTC

abundance: -
v_gene: TRBV7-8
j_gene: TRBJ2-2
d_gene: -
CDR3aa: CASSLGTASRELFF
CDR3nt: TGTGCCAGCAGCTTAGGGACAGCAAGTAGGGAGCTGTTTTTT

abundance: -
v_gene: TRBV3-1/TRBV3-2
j_gene: TRBJ1-2
d_gene: TRBD1
CDR3aa: CASRPTGGKGYTF
CDR3nt: TGTGCCAGCAGACCGACAGGGGGGAAGGGCTACACCTTC

abundance: -
v_gene: TRBV25-1
j_gene: TRBJ1-2
d_gene: TRBD1
CDR3aa: CASSELRTGRLNGYTF
CDR3nt: TGTGCCAGCAGTGAACTTAGGACAGGGAGGCTGAATGGCTACACCTTC

abundance: -
v_gene: TRBV27
j_gene: TRBJ1-1
d_gene: TRBD1
CDR3aa: CASRRGTGANTEAFF
CDR3nt: TGTGCCAGCCGGAGGGGGACAGGGGCGAACACTGAAGCTTTCTTT

abundance: -
v_gene: TRBV11-2
j_gene: TRBJ1-1
d_gene: -
CDR3aa: CASSLRGNTEAFF
CDR3nt: TGTGCCAGCAGCTTACGGGGGAACACTGAAGCTTTCTTT

abundance: -
v_gene: TRBV7-9
j_gene: TRBJ1-5
d_gene: -
CDR3aa: CASSLLSGSNQPQHF
CDR3nt: TGTGCCAGCAGCTTACTTTCAGGGAGCAATCAGCCCCAGCATTTT

abundance: -
v_gene: TRBV10-3
j_gene: TRBJ2-1
d_gene: -
CDR3aa: CAIQSDQGGEQFF
CDR3nt: TGTGCCATCCAAAGCGATCAGGGCGGTGAGCAGTTCTTC

abundance: -
v_gene: TRBV19
j_gene: TRBJ1-2
d_gene: -
CDR3aa: CASSIEAASYGYTF
CDR3nt: TGTGCCAGTAGTATAGAGGCAGCGTCGTATGGCTACACCTTC

abundance: -
v_gene: TRBV25-1
j_gene: TRBJ1-4
d_gene: -
CDR3aa: CASSELAGWSEKLFF
CDR3nt: TGTGCCAGCAGTGAATTGGCAGGGTGGAGTGAAAAACTGTTTTTT

abundance: few
v_gene: TRBV3-1/TRBV3-2
j_gene: TRBJ1-5
d_gene: -
CDR3aa: CASSPMPSGNQPQHF
CDR3nt: TGTGCCAGCAGCCCCATGCCGAGTGGCAATCAGCCCCAGCATTTT

abundance: -
v_gene: TRBV27
j_gene: TRBJ2-4
d_gene: TRBD2
CDR3aa: CASSFRWLAGGLAKNIQYF
CDR3nt: TGTGCCAGCAGTTTCCGCTGGCTAGCGGGGGGACTGGCCAAAAACATTCAGTACTTC

abundance: -
v_gene: TRBV7-2
j_gene: TRBJ2-7
d_gene: -
CDR3aa: CASSLTRGEQYF
CDR3nt: TGTGCCAGCAGCTTAACAAGGGGCGAGCAGTACTTC

abundance: -
v_gene: TRBV10-3
j_gene: TRBJ1-5
d_gene: TRBD1
CDR3aa: CAIGLDRGLQPQHF
CDR3nt: TGTGCCATCGGGTTGGACAGGGGGCTTCAGCCCCAGCATTTT

abundance: -
v_gene: TRBV5-1
j_gene: TRBJ1-1
d_gene: -
CDR3aa: CASSLKVLGVAEAFF
CDR3nt: TGCGCCAGCAGCTTGAAGGTGTTAGGGGTGGCTGAAGCTTTCTTT

abundance: -
v_gene: TRBV10-3
j_gene: TRBJ2-1
d_gene: -
CDR3aa: CATGSLENEQFF
CDR3nt: TGTGCCACCGGAAGCTTGGAGAATGAGCAGTTCTTC

abundance: -
v_gene: TRBV7-2
j_gene: TRBJ1-5
d_gene: TRBD1
CDR3aa: CASSQGGGGYQPQHF
CDR3nt: TGTGCCAGCAGCCAAGGGGGCGGCGGGTATCAGCCCCAGCATTTT

abundance: -
v_gene: TRBV19
j_gene: TRBJ2-3
d_gene: TRBD1
CDR3aa: CASSIDGTGTDTQYF
CDR3nt: TGTGCCAGTAGTATAGACGGGACAGGGACAGATACGCAGTATTTT

abundance: -
v_gene: TRBV2
j_gene: TRBJ2-2
d_gene: -
CDR3aa: CASSRLANTGELFF
CDR3nt: TGTGCCAGCAGCCGACTAGCGAACACCGGGGAGCTGTTTTTT

abundance: -
v_gene: TRBV19
j_gene: TRBJ1-2
d_gene: -
CDR3aa: CASSILGHDYGYTF
CDR3nt: TGTGCCAGTAGTATTTTGGGACACGACTATGGCTACACCTTC

abundance: -
v_gene: TRBV20-1
j_gene: TRBJ1-1
d_gene: -
CDR3aa: CSASRRDKAFF
CDR3nt: TGCAGTGCTAGCCGACGGGATAAAGCTTTCTTT

abundance: -
v_gene: TRBV7-2
j_gene: TRBJ2-5
d_gene: TRBD2
CDR3aa: CASSPAPLAGGVETQYF
CDR3nt: TGTGCCAGCAGCCCCGCCCCTCTAGCGGGGGGGGTCGAGACCCAGTACTTC

abundance: -
v_gene: TRBV6-5
j_gene: TRBJ1-2
d_gene: -
CDR3aa: CASSKNVDRTYGYTF
CDR3nt: TGTGCCAGCAGCAAAAACGTCGACAGAACCTATGGCTACACCTTC

abundance: -
v_gene: TRBV9
j_gene: TRBJ1-3
d_gene: TRBD1
CDR3aa: CASSVGTGRDTIYF
CDR3nt: TGTGCCAGCAGCGTAGGGACAGGCCGCGACACCATATATTTT